These T cell receptor beta chains were read from a single sample in a study of blood T cells in healthy people across ages. TCRdb re-derived calls from the 5' RACE reads in MiXCR, one entry per CDR3 protein. The table includes 1,800,000 or so distinct CDR3 sequences, more than 35% detected once. The sequencing input was blood. Receptor source: a human donor in good health. CDR3s include the opening cysteine and the closing phenylalanine or tryptophan. Each record gives: V gene, D gene, clone size, J gene, CDR3 DNA, CDR3 protein. A D gene is named only where the DNA matches it firmly. Clone sizes are given selectively: once, few, many, or a class where the clone is expanded.

>TRBV12-3/TRBV12-4|TRBD2|.|TRBJ2-1
TGTGCCAGCAGGGGGGGGTACTACAATGAGCAGTTCTTC
CASRGGYYNEQFF
>TRBV7-2|.|.|TRBJ1-1
TGTGCCAGCAGTCCTCAGGGGACTTTCACTGAAGCTTTCTTT
CASSPQGTFTEAFF
>TRBV29-1|.|.|TRBJ2-7
TGCAGCGTTGAAGACAGGACAGTTTCCTACGAGCAGTACTTC
CSVEDRTVSYEQYF
>TRBV28|TRBD1|.|TRBJ1-1
TGTGCCAGCAGTTTAGTCGGGACAGGGGGTTTTACTGAAGCTTTCTTT
CASSLVGTGGFTEAFF
>TRBV29-1|.|few|TRBJ2-5
TGCAGCGTTGAAGAAGGCGCTGAAAGGACCCAGTACTTC
CSVEEGAERTQYF
>TRBV25-1|.|.|TRBJ2-6
TGTGCCAGCAGCCTACAGGGAACTGGGACCAACGTCCTGACTTTC
CASSLQGTGTNVLTF
>TRBV27|TRBD1|.|TRBJ2-7
TGTGCCGGTATTCCCGGGACAGGTCCTACCTACGAGCAGTACTTC
CAGIPGTGPTYEQYF
>TRBV29-1|.|.|TRBJ2-1
TGCAGCGTTGTGAAGACGAGCTCCTACAATGAGCAGTTCTTC
CSVVKTSSYNEQFF
>TRBV20-1|TRBD2|.|TRBJ2-1
TGCAGTGCTTTAGCGGGGGGGCCGAACAATGAGCAGTTCTTC
CSALAGGPNNEQFF
>TRBV6-1|TRBD1|.|TRBJ2-2
TGTGCCAGCAGTTTTATCCCACAGGGGGCGACCGGGGAGCTGTTTTTT
CASSFIPQGATGELFF
>TRBV7-8|.|.|TRBJ2-5
TGTGCCAGCAGCTCCGGAGGGACAGATAAAGAGACCCAGTACTTC
CASSSGGTDKETQYF
>TRBV10-3|.|.|TRBJ1-1
TGTGCCGTCAGTGCCTCCGTACAGGGAAGAAGGACTGAAGCTTTCTTT
CAVSASVQGRRTEAFF
>TRBV27|.|.|TRBJ2-7
TGTGCCAGCAGTTTATTTCCGGTATCCTACGAGCAGTACTTC
CASSLFPVSYEQYF
>TRBV19|.|.|TRBJ2-4
TGTGCCAGCAGTACCCGAGGGGCCCTAAACATTCAGTACTTC
CASSTRGALNIQYF
>TRBV7-2|.|.|TRBJ1-5
TGTGCCAGCAGCTTAGATACAGCGAGCAATCAGCCCCAGCATTTT
CASSLDTASNQPQHF
>TRBV30|.|.|TRBJ2-3
TGTGCCCGCGCCGGGGCGGGGTTGACAGATACGCAGTATTTT
CARAGAGLTDTQYF
>TRBV7-2|.|.|TRBJ2-7
TGTGCCAGCAGTTTAGACACAGGTTACTACTACGAGCAGTACTTC
CASSLDTGYYYEQYF
>TRBV29-1|.|few|TRBJ1-1
TGCAGCGTTGAAGGTACGGCAGGGTCGGCCACTGAAGCTTTCTTT
CSVEGTAGSATEAFF
>TRBV6-1|.|.|TRBJ1-5
TGTGCCAGCAGTGAAGCGGTCGGGAAAACAGGGCCCCAGCATTTT
CASSEAVGKTGPQHF
>TRBV4-1|TRBD1|.|TRBJ2-7
TGCGCCAGCAGCCAAGTAGGACAGGGTCTCGACGAGCAGTACTTC
CASSQVGQGLDEQYF
>TRBV7-9|TRBD1|few|TRBJ2-7
TGTGCCAGCAGCGGTTCCGGGACAGCCTACGAGCAGTACTTC
CASSGSGTAYEQYF
>TRBV20-1|TRBD2|.|TRBJ2-1
TGCAGTGCTAGAGCTATGGGGGAGCGGGGGGGTTATGAGCAGTTCTTC
CSARAMGERGGYEQFF
>TRBV7-2|.|few|TRBJ2-7
TGTGCCAGCAGCCCTGGAAGGACGGGGCAGTACTTC
CASSPGRTGQYF
>TRBV7-9|.|.|TRBJ1-5
TGTGCCAGCAGCTTTTCAGACATAAGCCTTAATCAGCCCCAGCATTTT
CASSFSDISLNQPQHF
>TRBV6-6|TRBD1|once|TRBJ2-5
TGTGCCAGCAGTTACCCGAACAGGGGGCAGGAGACCCAGTACTTC
CASSYPNRGQETQYF
>TRBV6-5|.|.|TRBJ2-3
TGTGCCAGCAGTTTAACAGCGGATCACACAGATACGCAGTATTTT
CASSLTADHTDTQYF
>TRBV10-3|TRBD1|many|TRBJ2-7
TGTGCCATCAGGCCAAGGGGGCCCACCTACGAGCAGTACTTC
CAIRPRGPTYEQYF
>TRBV28|TRBD1|.|TRBJ1-5
TGTGCCAGCAGTTTTCCCCGTACAGGGGGCAACAGCAATCAGCCCCAGCATTTT
CASSFPRTGGNSNQPQHF
>TRBV20-1|TRBD1|.|TRBJ1-1
TGCAGTGCCCCACCCGCACCGGGACAGGGGTCCTCCGGAAACACTGAAGCTTTCTTT
CSAPPAPGQGSSGNTEAFF
>TRBV5-1|TRBD1|few|TRBJ1-4
TGCGCCAGCAGCCTTGGGGGGACAGGGAATGAAAAACTGTTTTTT
CASSLGGTGNEKLFF
>TRBV15|.|few|TRBJ2-3
TGTGCCACCAGCAAACTCTCTGGGGCGCAGGGAGAGACCCAGTATTTT
CATSKLSGAQGETQYF
>TRBV15|TRBD1|few|TRBJ1-4
TGTGCCACCAGCAGCAGGGGGGTTGATGAAAAACTGTTTTTT
CATSSRGVDEKLFF
>TRBV7-8|.|few|TRBJ2-5
TGTGCCAGCAGCTCCCGGACCGCGGAGACCCAGTACTTC
CASSSRTAETQYF
>TRBV11-3|.|.|TRBJ2-3
TGTGCCAGCAGACCGGACGGAGATACGCAGTATTTT
CASRPDGDTQYF
>TRBV29-1|.|.|TRBJ1-1
TGCAGCGTTGTTGGGGACATGGGGGCTGAAGCTTTCTTT
CSVVGDMGAEAFF
>TRBV5-1|.|.|TRBJ1-2
TGCGCCAGCAGCCCCGACGGGGTGGTGCATAACTATGGCCACACCTTC
CASSPDGVVHNYGHTF
>TRBV4-2|.|few|TRBJ2-3
TGTGCCAGCAGCCAAGTCGGTCCCCATAGCGGTTCCACAGATACGCAGTATTTT
CASSQVGPHSGSTDTQYF
>TRBV7-2|.|.|TRBJ2-3
TGTGCCAGCAGCCGTCGGGACGGTCGCACAGATACGCAGTATTTT
CASSRRDGRTDTQYF
>TRBV29-1|.|.|TRBJ1-5
TGCAGCGTTGACGAGGGGACGCCTGGGCAGCCCCAGCATTTT
CSVDEGTPGQPQHF
>TRBV12-3/TRBV12-4|TRBD2|.|TRBJ2-5
TGTACCAGCAGTTTACTGCCAGCGGGGGAAGAGACCCAGTACTTC
CTSSLLPAGEETQYF
>TRBV29-1|TRBD1|once|TRBJ2-5
TGCAGCGTTGAAGGGACAGGAGTCCAAGAGACCCAGTACTTC
CSVEGTGVQETQYF
>TRBV29-1|TRBD2|.|TRBJ2-3
TGCAGCGTTGGGCCGGGACTAGCTACTGATACGCAGTATTTT
CSVGPGLATDTQYF
>TRBV28|.|once|TRBJ1-2
TGTGCCAGCAGATCCACAGGGTACGCGTATGGCTACACCTTC
CASRSTGYAYGYTF
>TRBV7-2|TRBD2|.|TRBJ2-5
TGTGCCAGCAGCCCATACCGACTAGCACGAGAGACCCAGTACTTC
CASSPYRLARETQYF
>TRBV7-2|TRBD2|.|TRBJ2-2
TGTGCCAGCAACCAACTAGCGGGGGCCGGGGAGCTGTTTTTT
CASNQLAGAGELFF
>TRBV15|TRBD1|.|TRBJ1-1
TGTGCCACCAGCGGAAATACGGGACAGGGGACTGAAGCTTTCTTT
CATSGNTGQGTEAFF
>TRBV5-1|TRBD1|.|TRBJ2-5
TGCGCCAGCAGCTTTGGACAGGCCGAAGAGACCCAGTACTTC
CASSFGQAEETQYF
>TRBV7-2|.|.|TRBJ1-2
TGTGCCAGCAGCTCCCCCCGAGAAGGGAATGGCTACACCTTC
CASSSPREGNGYTF
>TRBV9|.|few|TRBJ2-5
TGTGCCAGCAGCGTAGGTCTCCTCCAAGAGACCCAGTACTTC
CASSVGLLQETQYF
>TRBV7-2|TRBD2|.|TRBJ2-7
TGTGCCAGCAGCTCCCCGACTAGCGGGGGCCACGAGCAGTACTTC
CASSSPTSGGHEQYF
>TRBV30|.|.|TRBJ2-7
TGTGCCTGGGGGGACAACCCCTACGAGCAGTACTTC
CAWGDNPYEQYF
>TRBV5-1|TRBD1|.|TRBJ2-3
TGCGCCAGCAGCGCTTCCCGGGACAGATACACAGATACGCAGTATTTT
CASSASRDRYTDTQYF
>TRBV7-2|.|few|TRBJ1-6
TGTGCCAGCAGCTTACTTCCTGAGGATTCACCCCTCCACTTT
CASSLLPEDSPLHF
>TRBV7-9|.|.|TRBJ2-5
TGTGCCAGCAGCTTAGATAGGTCTACCCAAGAGACCCAGTACTTC
CASSLDRSTQETQYF